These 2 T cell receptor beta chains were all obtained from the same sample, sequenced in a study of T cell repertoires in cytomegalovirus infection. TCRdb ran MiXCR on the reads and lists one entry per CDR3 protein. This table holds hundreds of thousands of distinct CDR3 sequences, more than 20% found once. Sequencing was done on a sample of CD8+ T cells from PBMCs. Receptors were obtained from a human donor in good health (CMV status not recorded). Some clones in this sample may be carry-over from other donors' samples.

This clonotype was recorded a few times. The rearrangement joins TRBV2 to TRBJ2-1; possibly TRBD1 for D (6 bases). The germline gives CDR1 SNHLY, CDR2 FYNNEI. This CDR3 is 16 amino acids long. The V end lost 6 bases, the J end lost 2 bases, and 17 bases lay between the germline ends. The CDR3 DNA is TGTGCCAGCAGCCCAGGACAGTCGTATACCTACAATGAGCAGTTCTTC. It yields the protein CASSPGQSYTYNEQFF.

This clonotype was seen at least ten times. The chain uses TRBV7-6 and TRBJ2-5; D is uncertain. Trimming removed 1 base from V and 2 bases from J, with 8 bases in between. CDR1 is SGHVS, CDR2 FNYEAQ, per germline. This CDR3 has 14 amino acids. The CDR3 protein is CASSLGAEQETQYF. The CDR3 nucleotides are TGTGCCAGCAGCTTAGGGGCAGAGCAAGAGACCCAGTACTTC.